This is a list of T cell receptor beta chains from one sample in a study of cytomegalovirus exposure and HLA in healthy donors. Repertoires were generated with immunoSEQ multiplex PCR, while TCRdb's copy carries only in-frame clones and drops some. The data show approximately 140,000 clones, with roughly 80% seen just once and more than 0.75% held by the top ten. Sequencing was carried out using PBMCs. These receptor sequences come from a man between 18 and 35 years old in good health and CMV-seronegative. Both conserved end residues are part of each CDR3. The D gene is left open where the match is weak.

v_gene,d_gene,j_gene,CDR3aa,CDR3nt
TRBV5-1,TRBD2,TRBJ2-3,CASSSLAGVTDTQYF,TGCGCCAGCAGCTCACTAGCGGGGGTCACAGATACGCAGTATTTT
TRBV4-1,.,TRBJ1-2,CASSQDPGNKGYTF,TGCGCCAGCAGCCAAGACCCCGGGAATAAGGGCTACACCTTC
TRBV27,.,TRBJ2-7,CASSLEGQYTYEQYF,TGTGCCAGCAGTTTGGAAGGACAGTACACCTACGAGCAGTACTTC
TRBV6-1,.,TRBJ1-6,CASSEVGPADSPLHF,TGTGCCAGCAGTGAAGTTGGGCCAGCCGATTCACCCCTCCACTTT
TRBV9,TRBD1,TRBJ2-6,CASSPLQGAGANVLTF,TGTGCCAGCAGCCCACTTCAGGGGGCTGGGGCCAACGTCCTGACTTTC
TRBV5-1,TRBD2,TRBJ2-3,CASSPGLAGLSTDTQYF,TGCGCCAGCAGCCCGGGACTAGCGGGGCTTAGCACAGATACGCAGTATTTT
TRBV11-2,.,TRBJ1-3,CASSSPPGLIGNTIYF,TGTGCCAGCAGCTCTCCGCCAGGGCTAATAGGAAACACCATATATTTT
TRBV7-2,TRBD1,TRBJ2-1,CASSYLVGGRPNEQFF,TGTGCCAGCAGCTACCTCGTAGGGGGCCGACCCAATGAGCAGTTCTTC
TRBV6-5,.,TRBJ1-5,CASRVDRNSNQPQHF,TGTGCCAGCAGGGTCGACAGAAATAGCAATCAGCCCCAGCATTTT
TRBV6-1,.,TRBJ2-7,CATGPGKQSYEQYF,TGTGCCACCGGGCCCGGGAAACAATCCTACGAGCAGTACTTC
TRBV5-1,.,TRBJ2-3,CASSLARADTQYF,TGCGCCAGCAGCTTGGCCCGGGCAGATACGCAGTATTTT